A selection of T cell receptor beta chains follows, all from one sample in a study of vaccination effects on CD4 cells after COVID-19. Method: immunoSEQ multiplex PCR; TCRdb's copy keeps in-frame clones and lacks some. The top ten clones hold about 8.6% of a sample with about 45,000 clones, 72% of them seen once. These receptors' targets are unknown. Here the sequenced sample was CD4+ T cells from PBMCs cultured without peptide, taken after COVID-19 vaccination. These receptors originate from a human donor who received a COVID-19 vaccine. The CDR3 runs from the conserved cysteine through the conserved F or W. Each record gives: clone size, D gene, V gene, J gene, CDR3 protein, CDR3 DNA. A D gene is named only where the DNA matches it firmly. Clone size is not always given. Where it is, it says once, few, many or a class for expanded clones.

few	-	TRBV6-6	TRBJ1-1	CASSYREDTEAFF	TGTGCCAGCAGTTACCGAGAGGACACTGAAGCTTTCTTT
-	TRBD2	TRBV24-1	TRBJ2-1	CATGNGGVDEQFF	TGTGCCACCGGCAACGGGGGGGTGGATGAGCAGTTCTTC
few	-	TRBV14	TRBJ2-1	CASSQRGLKGHNEQFF	TGTGCCAGCAGCCAAAGGGGACTCAAAGGCCACAATGAGCAGTTCTTC
once	-	TRBV18	TRBJ2-5	CASSRGARQETQYF	TGTGCCAGTTCACGGGGGGCCCGACAAGAGACCCAGTACTTC
-	TRBD1	TRBV6-5	TRBJ1-1	CASSSPGQGNTEAFF	TGTGCCAGCAGCTCTCCTGGACAGGGTAACACTGAAGCTTTCTTT
-	TRBD1	TRBV6-5	TRBJ1-2	CASSYFSRGQGGYTF	TGTGCCAGCAGTTACTTCTCTAGGGGGCAGGGTGGCTACACCTTC
-	-	TRBV7-9	TRBJ2-7	CASSPEVPRPGSYEQYF	TGTGCCAGCAGTCCAGAGGTGCCGCGCCCCGGCTCCTACGAGCAGTACTTC
once	-	TRBV19	TRBJ1-5	CASTHDRRSNQPQHF	TGTGCCAGTACCCACGACAGACGCAGCAATCAGCCCCAGCATTTT
-	TRBD2	TRBV5-1	TRBJ2-1	CASSLYGTSDNEQFF	TGCGCCAGCAGCTTGTACGGGACTAGCGACAATGAGCAGTTCTTC
-	-	TRBV3-1/TRBV3-2	TRBJ1-3	CASSQVPRGPGNTIYF	TGTGCCAGCAGCCAAGTCCCCCGGGGGCCTGGAAACACCATATATTTT
once	TRBD1	TRBV2	TRBJ1-6	CASSEDRGGNSPLHF	TGTGCCAGCTCAGAGGACAGGGGAGGTAATTCACCCCTCCACTTT
few	-	TRBV5-4	TRBJ1-2	CASSLVGSNYGYTF	TGTGCCAGCAGCTTGGTAGGCAGTAATTATGGCTACACCTTC
-	TRBD2	TRBV6-5	TRBJ2-1	CASSYSIQRGYNEQFF	TGTGCCAGCAGTTACTCGATCCAGCGGGGTTACAATGAGCAGTTCTTC
-	TRBD1	TRBV11-2	TRBJ2-1	CASSLAPGTGGDEQFF	TGTGCCAGCAGCTTAGCCCCCGGGACAGGGGGCGATGAGCAGTTCTTC
once	-	TRBV12-5	TRBJ2-7	CASGLSQKSSPTYEQYF	TGTGCTAGTGGTTTGTCCCAAAAGTCTTCACCTACCTACGAGCAGTACTTC
-	-	TRBV30	TRBJ2-7	CAWSVLGYEQYF	TGTGCCTGGAGTGTACTCGGATACGAGCAGTACTTC